This T cell receptor (beta chain) was sequenced in a study of cytomegalovirus exposure and HLA in healthy donors. The study, taken as a whole, reports: Subsequent analysis found a tendency for first-cohort TCR clusters to co-occur within the 95 to 150 validation repertoires. Cytomegalovirus status was reportedly diagnosed by the classifier with high sensitivity and specificity. The study recorded 164 TCR beta chains that were cytomegalovirus-associated.

Separation from the roughly 670-subject first cohort characterized the roughly 110-subject validation cohort, to which the donors belonged. The germline V gene encodes CDR1 MNHNY and CDR2 SVGAGI (reference sequence). The germline V and J ends were trimmed by 8 bases and 2 bases, with 19 bases remaining between them. The CDR3 is made up of 16 amino acids. Of note for this clone: Its target is not known.

Assay: immunoSEQ multiplex PCR; the TCRdb copy retains only in-frame clones and omits some. The sample includes more than 150,000 clones, about four fifths seen only once; the top ten take 2.8%. The chain links TRBV6-6 to TRBJ1-5, with D tentatively TRBD1 (5 bases). Sequencing was done on a sample of PBMCs. This receptor was taken from a woman younger than 35 in good health and CMV-seropositive. In nucleotides, the CDR3 is TGTGCCAGCGGATCGACAAAGTTGGGGCGCAATCAGCCCCAGCATTTT. Its protein is CASGSTKLGRNQPQHF.